A selection of T cell receptor beta chains follows, all from one sample in a study of CDR3 diversity in severe acne. MiXCR was run by TCRdb on the PCR reads, yielding one entry per CDR3 protein. The sample shows some 90,000 distinct CDR3 sequences, roughly half of them seen only once. Specimen: blood. The receptors here all came from a male donor in good health, serving as a control. The conserved cysteine and the conserved F or W are not part of the CDR3 here. Fields, in order: J gene, V gene, CDR3 protein.

J: TRBJ1-3; V: TRBV12-5; CDR3: ASGYASGNTIY
J: TRBJ2-1; V: TRBV5-1; CDR3: ASSPLVAGARDEQF
J: TRBJ1-5; V: TRBV9; CDR3: ASSESGGGQPQH
J: TRBJ1-6; V: TRBV6-1; CDR3: ASSEIGSGNNSPLH
J: TRBJ1-2; V: TRBV4-1; CDR3: ASSQAGQGVYGYT
J: TRBJ2-7; V: TRBV6-6; CDR3: ASSTGTSGRSRKYEQY
J: TRBJ1-6; V: TRBV6-6; CDR3: ASSYSDSRYSPLH
J: TRBJ2-7; V: TRBV24-1; CDR3: ATSPPRDNEQY
J: TRBJ1-5; V: TRBV19; CDR3: ASRAENQPQH
J: TRBJ1-1; V: TRBV25-1; CDR3: ATYFPQNTEAF
J: TRBJ1-1; V: TRBV7-3; CDR3: ASSFLWNTEAF
J: TRBJ2-5; V: TRBV29-1; CDR3: SVEDTRLGTQY
J: TRBJ1-5; V: TRBV18; CDR3: ASSPPNQGGYQPQH
J: TRBJ2-5; V: TRBV7-9; CDR3: ASSRTSRETQY
J: TRBJ1-2; V: TRBV18; CDR3: ASSPPHREGYT
J: TRBJ2-3; V: TRBV7-3; CDR3: ASSLGTDTQY
J: TRBJ2-2; V: TRBV9; CDR3: ASSAYNTGELF
J: TRBJ2-7; V: TRBV25-1; CDR3: ASSPGLAGGPTTHEQY
J: TRBJ2-1; V: TRBV5-1; CDR3: ASSSTGNKGQF
J: TRBJ1-2; V: TRBV7-9; CDR3: ASIYSGTSYGYT
J: TRBJ1-4; V: TRBV18; CDR3: ASSPPGQNEKLF
J: TRBJ2-7; V: TRBV7-9; CDR3: ASSSPGGEQY
J: TRBJ2-5; V: TRBV2; CDR3: ASRDGRSTQETQY
J: TRBJ2-3; V: TRBV4-1; CDR3: ASSQDLVSTDTQY
J: TRBJ2-1; V: TRBV9; CDR3: ASRGGINEQF
J: TRBJ2-7; V: TRBV7-9; CDR3: TSSLVPYEQY
J: TRBJ1-1; V: TRBV12-3/TRBV12-4; CDR3: ASRRSEIAF
J: TRBJ2-2; V: TRBV3-1; CDR3: ASNHGVTGELF
J: TRBJ1-4; V: TRBV19; CDR3: ASSIGQSSINEKLF
J: TRBJ2-7; V: TRBV3-1; CDR3: ASSRESRQGSSYEQY
J: TRBJ2-7; V: TRBV2; CDR3: VSSDPGQVYEQY
J: TRBJ1-1; V: TRBV7-9; CDR3: ASSGTREKAF
J: TRBJ1-3; V: TRBV6-5; CDR3: ASSTGAHGNTIY
J: TRBJ1-3; V: TRBV29-1; CDR3: SVGKDRAGNTIY
J: TRBJ2-7; V: TRBV11-2; CDR3: ASSPRAGEGYEQY
J: TRBJ1-1; V: TRBV11-1; CDR3: ASSYPRGGSGNTEAF
J: TRBJ2-7; V: TRBV7-9; CDR3: ASSLRWGVSSEQY
J: TRBJ1-2; V: TRBV2; CDR3: ASSKQGARNYGYT
J: TRBJ2-7; V: TRBV6-1; CDR3: ASSVGTGTGEQY
J: TRBJ1-2; V: TRBV19; CDR3: ASSMGQVAYGYT
J: TRBJ1-2; V: TRBV29-1; CDR3: SALRDETYGYT
J: TRBJ2-2; V: TRBV7-9; CDR3: ASSRGTSWSGELF
J: TRBJ2-7; V: TRBV20-1; CDR3: SATGQGRDEQY
J: TRBJ2-5; V: TRBV6-5; CDR3: ASSTIGETQY
J: TRBJ1-2; V: TRBV12-5; CDR3: ASANSLNYGYT
J: TRBJ2-2; V: TRBV9; CDR3: ASTPRDRPGTGELF
J: TRBJ2-5; V: TRBV19; CDR3: ASSPGLGGWTQY
J: TRBJ1-5; V: TRBV12-5; CDR3: ASARGSNQPQH
J: TRBJ2-7; V: TRBV6-5; CDR3: ASSYTGAYEQY
J: TRBJ2-7; V: TRBV20-1; CDR3: SAPGQGDEQY